Listed below are T cell receptor beta chains from one sample, sequenced in a study of cytomegalovirus exposure and HLA in healthy donors. Produced via immunoSEQ multiplex PCR; TCRdb's table is partial and in-frame only. This repertoire includes approximately 190,000 clones. Material for sequencing was PBMCs. These receptors originate from a man aged 25-40 years in good health and CMV-seronegative. Each CDR3 is given with its conserved first and last residue. D genes are given only for firm matches.

D: TRBD1
V: TRBV15
J: TRBJ1-1
DNA: TGTGCCACCAGACGGGGACAGCCGAACACTGAAGCTTTCTTT
CDR3: CATRRGQPNTEAFF

D: TRBD2
V: TRBV30
J: TRBJ2-5
DNA: TGTGCCTGGAGTGTACAGCGGGGGGACCAAGAGACCCAGTACTTC
CDR3: CAWSVQRGDQETQYF

D: -
V: TRBV6-5
J: TRBJ1-2
DNA: TGTGCCAGCAGTTACTCGACAGGCCTCTATGGCTACACCTTC
CDR3: CASSYSTGLYGYTF

D: -
V: TRBV11-3
J: TRBJ1-4
DNA: TGTGCCAGCAGCTTAGCCGCACGGACTAATGAAAAACTGTTTTTT
CDR3: CASSLAARTNEKLFF

D: -
V: TRBV7-9
J: TRBJ2-5
DNA: TGTGCCAGCAGCTTAGGCCGCGGGCGAGAGACCCAGTACTTC
CDR3: CASSLGRGRETQYF

D: -
V: TRBV4-1
J: TRBJ2-3
DNA: TGCGCCAGCAGCCAAGATCCCCCGGCGAGGACAGATACGCAGTATTTT
CDR3: CASSQDPPARTDTQYF

D: -
V: TRBV6-6
J: TRBJ1-6
DNA: TGTGCCAGCAGCCCGACAGGAGCATATAATTCACCCCTCCACTTT
CDR3: CASSPTGAYNSPLHF

D: TRBD1
V: TRBV5-1
J: TRBJ1-1
DNA: TGCGCCAGCAGCTTTAACCCGACAGGGATGAACACTGAAGCTTTCTTT
CDR3: CASSFNPTGMNTEAFF

D: -
V: TRBV5-6
J: TRBJ2-2
DNA: TGTGCCAGCAGCTTTCAGGGTACGGGGGAGCTGTTTTTT
CDR3: CASSFQGTGELFF

D: TRBD2
V: TRBV7-2
J: TRBJ2-4
DNA: TGTGCCAGCAGCTTAGAGGGGGCGGGGGGGTTAGCCAAAAACATTCAGTACTTC
CDR3: CASSLEGAGGLAKNIQYF

D: TRBD1
V: TRBV6-5
J: TRBJ2-1
DNA: TGTGCCAGCAGTTACGGGACAGCCTACAATGAGCAGTTCTTC
CDR3: CASSYGTAYNEQFF